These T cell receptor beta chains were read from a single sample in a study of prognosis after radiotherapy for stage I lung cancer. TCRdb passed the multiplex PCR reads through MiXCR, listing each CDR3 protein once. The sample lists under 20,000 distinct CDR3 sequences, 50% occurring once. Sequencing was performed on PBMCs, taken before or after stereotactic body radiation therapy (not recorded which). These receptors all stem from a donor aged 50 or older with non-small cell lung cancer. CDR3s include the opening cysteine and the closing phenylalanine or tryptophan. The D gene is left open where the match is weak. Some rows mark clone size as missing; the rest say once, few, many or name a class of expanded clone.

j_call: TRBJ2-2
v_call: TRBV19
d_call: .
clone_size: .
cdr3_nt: TGTGCCAGTAGTATAGCGGGATACACCGGGGAGCTGTTTTTT
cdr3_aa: CASSIAGYTGELFF

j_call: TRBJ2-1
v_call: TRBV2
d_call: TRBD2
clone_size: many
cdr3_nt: TGTGCCAGCAGCGCCCTGGGTAGCGGGAATAACAATGAGCAGTTCTTC
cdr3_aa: CASSALGSGNNNEQFF

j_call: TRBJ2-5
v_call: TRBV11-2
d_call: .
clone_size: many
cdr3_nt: TGTGCCAGCAGCTTAGATCTCGGGGATGGGGAGACCCAGTACTTC
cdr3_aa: CASSLDLGDGETQYF

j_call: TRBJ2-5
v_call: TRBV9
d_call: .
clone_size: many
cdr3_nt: TGTGCCAGCAGCTCTCCGTACCAAGAGACCCAGTACTTC
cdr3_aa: CASSSPYQETQYF

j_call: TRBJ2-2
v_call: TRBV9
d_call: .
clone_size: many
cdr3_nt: TGTGCCAGCAGCGTAGAGCTAGCGCGTAACACCGGGGAGCTGTTTTTT
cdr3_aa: CASSVELARNTGELFF

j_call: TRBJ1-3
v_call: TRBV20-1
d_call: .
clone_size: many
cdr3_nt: TGCAGTGCTAGGGACGGGGGGAGAGGAAACACCATATATTTT
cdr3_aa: CSARDGGRGNTIYF

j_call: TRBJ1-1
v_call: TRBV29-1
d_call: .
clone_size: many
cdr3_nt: TGCAGCGTTGAACTGGGCGGACGGAACACTGAAGCTTTCTTT
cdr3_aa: CSVELGGRNTEAFF

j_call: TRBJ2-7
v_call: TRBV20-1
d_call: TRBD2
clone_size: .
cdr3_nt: TGCAGTGCCGGTTATCGGGGGAGGGGATACGAGCAGTACTTC
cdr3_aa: CSAGYRGRGYEQYF

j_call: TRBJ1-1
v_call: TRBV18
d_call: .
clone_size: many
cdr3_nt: TGTGCCAGCTCACCACTGGCCGTAACTGAAGCTTTCTTT
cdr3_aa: CASSPLAVTEAFF

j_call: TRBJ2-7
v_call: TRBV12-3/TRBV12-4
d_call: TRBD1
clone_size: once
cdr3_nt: TGTGCCAGCAGTTCAACACAGGGGGCAGGCTACGAGCAGTACTTC
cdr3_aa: CASSSTQGAGYEQYF

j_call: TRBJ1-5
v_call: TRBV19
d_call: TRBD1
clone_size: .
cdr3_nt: TGTGCCAGTAGTGCCGAGGGACAGAGCAATAAGCCCCAGCATTTT
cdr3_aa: CASSAEGQSNKPQHF

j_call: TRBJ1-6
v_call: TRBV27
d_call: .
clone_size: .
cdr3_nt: TGTTCCAGCAGTTTCCGGCACGCTGTTACGCCCCTCCACTTT
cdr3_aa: CSSSFRHAVTPLHF

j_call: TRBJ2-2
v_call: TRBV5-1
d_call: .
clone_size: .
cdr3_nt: TGCGCCAGCAGGACATCGAACACCGGGGAGCTGTTTTTT
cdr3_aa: CASRTSNTGELFF

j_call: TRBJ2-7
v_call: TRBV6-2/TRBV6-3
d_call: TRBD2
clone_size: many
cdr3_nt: TGTGCCAGCAGTTCCGAGGGAGGGCTCTACGAGCAGTACTTC
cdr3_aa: CASSSEGGLYEQYF

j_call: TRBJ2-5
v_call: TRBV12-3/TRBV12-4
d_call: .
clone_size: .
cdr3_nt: TGTGCCAGCAGTGGCGGTGAGTTCCAAGAGACCCAGTACTTC
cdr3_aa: CASSGGEFQETQYF

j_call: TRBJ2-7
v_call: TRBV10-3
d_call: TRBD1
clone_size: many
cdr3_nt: TGTGCCATGCGGGACAGGGAATTCCACGAGCAGTACTTC
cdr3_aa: CAMRDREFHEQYF

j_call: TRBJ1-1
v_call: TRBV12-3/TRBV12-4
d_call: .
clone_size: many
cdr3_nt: TGTGCCAGCAGATTCGGGGGGGCAAGCACTGAAGCTTTCTTT
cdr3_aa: CASRFGGASTEAFF

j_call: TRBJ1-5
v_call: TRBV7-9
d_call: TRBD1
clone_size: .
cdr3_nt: TGTGCCAGCAGCTTTTCGGGGCAGGGGGTTCTTTATAGCAATCAGCCCCAGCATTTT
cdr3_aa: CASSFSGQGVLYSNQPQHF

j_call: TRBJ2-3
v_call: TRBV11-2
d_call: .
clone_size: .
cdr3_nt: TGTTCCAGCAGCGGGCAGGGGAAGACAGATACGCAGTATTTT
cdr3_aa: CSSSGQGKTDTQYF

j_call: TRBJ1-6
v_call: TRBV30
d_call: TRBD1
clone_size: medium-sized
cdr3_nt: TGTGCCTGGAGTCACCGGGACAGGGGAAATTCACCCCTCCACTTT
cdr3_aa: CAWSHRDRGNSPLHF

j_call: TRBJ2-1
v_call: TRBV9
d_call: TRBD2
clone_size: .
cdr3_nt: TGTGCCAGCAGCGGGGGGCCCGTATCCGCGGGAGGCGTAGACAATGAGCAGTTCTTC
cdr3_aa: CASSGGPVSAGGVDNEQFF

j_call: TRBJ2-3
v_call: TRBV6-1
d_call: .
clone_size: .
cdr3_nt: TGTGCCAGCAGCCCCTTCACAGATACGCAGTATTTT
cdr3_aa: CASSPFTDTQYF

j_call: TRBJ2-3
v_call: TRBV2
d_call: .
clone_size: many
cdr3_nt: TGTGCCAGCCGGGGGGACAGTACAGATACGCAGTATTTT
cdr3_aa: CASRGDSTDTQYF

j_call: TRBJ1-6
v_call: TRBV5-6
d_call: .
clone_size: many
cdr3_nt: TGTGCCAGCAGCTTGTATCGATACGAGGATCTCAATTCACCCCTCCACTTT
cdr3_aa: CASSLYRYEDLNSPLHF

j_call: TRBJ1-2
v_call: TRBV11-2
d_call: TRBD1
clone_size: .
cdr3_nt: TGTGCCAGCAGCGTCAATTCCGGGACAGCTAGATATGGCTACACCTTC
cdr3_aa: CASSVNSGTARYGYTF

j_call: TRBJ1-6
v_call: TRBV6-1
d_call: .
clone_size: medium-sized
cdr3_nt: TGTGCCAGCAGGATGGGACCGAATAATTCACCCCTCCACTTT
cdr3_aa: CASRMGPNNSPLHF

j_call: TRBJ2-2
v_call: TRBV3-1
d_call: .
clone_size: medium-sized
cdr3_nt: TGTGCCAGCAGCCAACAGGGCGGGGAGCTGTTTTTT
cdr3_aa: CASSQQGGELFF

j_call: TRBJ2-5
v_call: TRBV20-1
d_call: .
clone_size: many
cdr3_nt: TGCAGTGCTAGTCCTCTTCGGGCAGGGGGGTTCTCCATGCTAGATTATGAGACCCAGTACTTC
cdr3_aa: CSASPLRAGGFSMLDYETQYF

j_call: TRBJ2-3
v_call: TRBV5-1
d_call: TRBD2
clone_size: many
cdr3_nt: TGCGCCAGCAGCTTGGAGGGAGGGCACGGAAAAGATACGCAGTATTTT
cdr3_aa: CASSLEGGHGKDTQYF

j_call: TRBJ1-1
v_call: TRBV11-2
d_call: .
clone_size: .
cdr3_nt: TGTGCCAGCAGCTTGACAGACAGGGAAGCTTTCTTT
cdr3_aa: CASSLTDREAFF

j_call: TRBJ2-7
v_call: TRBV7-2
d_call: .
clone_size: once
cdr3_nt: TGTGCCAGCAGCTCATACCGGTACGAGCAGTATTTC
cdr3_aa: CASSSYRYEQYF

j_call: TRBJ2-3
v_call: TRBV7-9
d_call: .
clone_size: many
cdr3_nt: TGTGCCAGCAGCTTAGGTCCGGGTACAGATACGCAGTATTTT
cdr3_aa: CASSLGPGTDTQYF

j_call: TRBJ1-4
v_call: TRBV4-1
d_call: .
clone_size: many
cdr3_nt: TGCGCCAGCAGCCAAGATGAGAAGAGGGGGGGTGAGGGGTTCGGTAATGAAAAACTGTTTTTT
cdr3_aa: CASSQDEKRGGEGFGNEKLFF

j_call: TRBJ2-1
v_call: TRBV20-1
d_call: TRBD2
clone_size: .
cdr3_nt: TGCAGTGCTAGAGATCTCGGTTTTGGCACGGGGGGCTCCTACAATGAGCAGTTCTTC
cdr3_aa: CSARDLGFGTGGSYNEQFF

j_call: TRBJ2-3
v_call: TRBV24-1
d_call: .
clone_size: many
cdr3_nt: TGTGCCACCAGTGATGTCAGGGGTATAGCGGGTAGGGATACGCAGTATTTT
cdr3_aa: CATSDVRGIAGRDTQYF

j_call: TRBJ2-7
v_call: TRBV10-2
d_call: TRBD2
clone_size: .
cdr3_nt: TGCGCCAGCAGTTACCCGGGGGGGGTGGGTAGGAGCTCCTACGAGCAGTACTTC
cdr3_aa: CASSYPGGVGRSSYEQYF

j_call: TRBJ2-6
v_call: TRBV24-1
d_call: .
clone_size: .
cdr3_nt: TGTGCCACCAGCCGGACAGAAAACTCTGGGGCCAATGTCCTGACTTTC
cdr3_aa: CATSRTENSGANVLTF